Following are 26 T cell receptor beta chains from one sample sequenced in a study of blood T cell repertoires in COVID-19. Profiling relied on immunoSEQ multiplex PCR, and the TCRdb table lists in-frame clones only, not all of them. The sample carries 350,000 to 400,000 clones, about 90% recorded once. The sequenced sample consisted of PBMCs or T cells enriched from blood (not recorded which). The source is a young woman who had recovered from COVID-19.

This clone has only one observation. This chain connects TRBV4-1 to TRBJ2-5; 10 bases agree with TRBD1. This CDR3 contains 15 residues. From germline, CDR1 is MGHRA and CDR2 YSYEKL. The junction had 7 bases not matched to a gene; V was cut back by 4 bases and J by 5 bases. CDR3 nucleotide sequence: TGCGCCAGCAGCCGAGGGACAGGGGAGGAGGAGACCCAGTACTTC. This gives the protein CASSRGTGEEETQYF.

The chain joins TRBV10-3 to TRBJ2-5; 12 positions match TRBD2. The CDR3 length is 17 residues. J was trimmed by 0 bases and V by 4 bases; bases with no gene match: 6. CDR1 and CDR2 from the germline V gene are ENHRY and SYGVKD. The CDR3 DNA reads as TGTGCCATCAGTGCAAGGACTAGCGGGGTGTACCAAGAGACCCAGTACTTC. It translates to CAISARTSGVYQETQYF.

This chain joins TRBV19 and TRBJ2-3; tentative D call: TRBD2 (5 bases). Germline assignment: CDR1 LNHDA and CDR2 SQIVND (reference sequence). CDR3 length: 12 residues. V was clipped by 7 bases and J by 4 bases, with 9 bases between them. The CDR3 spells CASTSGADTQYF. CDR3 sequence (DNA): TGTGCCAGTACTTCCGGGGCAGATACGCAGTATTTT.

The chain combines TRBV3-1 (or the pseudogene TRBV3-2) with TRBJ2-5, with 7 bases matching TRBD1. CDR3 size: 14 residues. V trimming: 4 bases; J trimming: 1 base; junction bases outside the gene matches: 3. Germline loops: CDR1 LGHDT, CDR2 YNNKEL (reference sequence). CDR3 sequence (DNA): TGTGCCAGCAGCCTATGGGACAGCCAAGAGACCCAGTACTTC. Amino acids: CASSLWDSQETQYF.

The CDR3 sequence: CASSPPQGGNTEAFF. The CDR3 DNA sequence: TGTGCCAGCTCACCCCCCCAGGGTGGTAACACTGAAGCTTTCTTT. The J gene is TRBJ1-1, the V gene TRBV18; a weak D match, TRBD1 (5 bases). The V end was cut by 3 bases, the J end by 2 bases, with 13 bases between. CDR3 length: 15 amino acids. Germline V gene lookup returns CDR1 KGHSH and CDR2 LQKENI.

This chain connects TRBV14 to TRBJ2-7; weak D call: TRBD1 (5 bases). CDR1 is SGHDN and CDR2 is FVKESK in the germline V gene. V was cut by 3 bases and J by 5 bases, with 20 bases left in between. The CDR3 contains 16 residues. CDR3 residues: CASSQFGRTRPHEQYF. The CDR3 DNA reads TGTGCCAGCAGCCAGTTTGGCCGGACACGGCCCCACGAGCAGTACTTC.

This clone showed up just once. The J gene is TRBJ2-7, the V gene TRBV28; TRBD1 agrees at 9 bases. With V trimmed by 6 bases and J by 6 bases, 9 bases remained unmatched. The CDR3 has 14 amino acids. CDR1 and CDR2 from the germline V gene are MDHEN and SYDVKM. The CDR3 bases are TGTGCCAGCAGACAGGGACAGGGACGTGCCGAGCAGTACTTC. This sequence encodes CASRQGQGRAEQYF.

This chain joins TRBV5-8 and TRBJ1-2; maybe TRBD1 (5 bases). V was pared by 1 base and J by 4 bases, with 14 bases between. Germline loops: CDR1 SGHTS, CDR2 YDEGEE. CDR3 length equals 15 residues. In DNA, the CDR3 is TGTGCCAGCAGCTTGCTGTCGGGCCAGGGCTATGGCTACACCTTC. It codes for CASSLLSGQGYGYTF.

The rearrangement uses TRBV19 and TRBJ2-3, with a possible D match to TRBD2 (6 bases). Between the trimmed V and J ends, which lost 1 base and 0 bases, there was a span of 11 bases. The length of the CDR3 is 16 residues. The germline gives CDR1 LNHDA, CDR2 SQIVND (reference sequence). The chain's CDR3 is CASSIGRGFSTDTQYF. The CDR3 DNA sequence: TGTGCCAGTAGTATAGGGAGGGGCTTTAGCACAGATACGCAGTATTTT.

The CDR3 loop reads CAEAGTSGGYNEQFF. The CDR3 DNA is TGTGCCGAGGCTGGGACTAGCGGGGGTTACAATGAGCAGTTCTTC. The genes are TRBV7-2 and TRBJ2-1; 14 bases match TRBD2. Trimming took 11 bases from V and 4 from J; bases not matched to a gene: 7. From germline, CDR1 is SGHTA and CDR2 FQGNSA. This CDR3 is built from 15 residues.

V usage is TRBV19 and J usage is TRBJ1-4, with D possibly matching TRBD1 (5 bases). This CDR3 spans 14 amino acids. CDR1 and CDR2 from the germline V gene are LNHDA and SQIVND (reference sequence). Trimming took off 6 bases at V and 7 bases at J, with 15 bases between the two ends. The CDR3 loop reads CASSGQGWSEKLFF. CDR3 sequence (DNA): TGTGCCAGTAGCGGGCAGGGTTGGTCTGAAAAACTGTTTTTT.

The gene calls are TRBV9 and TRBJ2-1; TRBD2 matches at 7 bases. Trimming at V came to 5 bases and at J to 2 bases, leaving 7 bases not matched to a gene. CDR1 and CDR2 (germline): SGDLS, YYNGEE. The CDR3 is made up of 15 amino acids. CDR3 sequence reads: CASSESGDAYNEQFF. In DNA form, the CDR3 reads TGTGCCAGCAGTGAGAGCGGGGATGCCTACAATGAGCAGTTCTTC. Full variable domain (missing parts from reference TRBV9 and TRBJ2-1): DSGVTQTPKHLITATGQRVTLRCSPRSGDLSVYWYQQSLDQGLQFLIQYYNGEERAKGNILERFSAQQFPDLHSELNLSSLELGDSALYFCASSESGDAYNEQFFGPGTRLTVL.

This clone was detected only once. The rearrangement joins TRBV29-1 to TRBJ2-1; TRBD2 aligns across 8 bases. Germline lookup yields CDR1 SQVTM and CDR2 ANQGSEA. This CDR3 spans 13 amino acids. The V segment lost 7 bases and the J segment 6 bases; nucleotides outside the gene matches: 8. CDR3: CSGLGTRSNEQFF. The CDR3 region has the DNA TGCAGCGGGCTGGGGACTAGATCCAATGAGCAGTTCTTC.

V is TRBV6-5 and J is TRBJ2-7; D may be TRBD1 (6 bases). Germline CDR1 MNHEY, CDR2 SVGAGI. This CDR3 has 15 residues. V shed 0 bases and J shed 2 bases, with 11 bases lying between them. The CDR3 DNA is TGTGCCAGCAGTTACTCCAACAGGGCAGCCTACGAGCAGTACTTC. It specifies CASSYSNRAAYEQYF.

The genes are TRBV6-5 and TRBJ1-4, with D possibly TRBD1 on 5 matching bases. This CDR3 has 15 amino acids. V was trimmed by 5 bases and J by 6 bases, leaving 16 bases between them. CDR1 MNHEY and CDR2 SVGAGI come from the germline V gene. The CDR3 DNA reads as TGTGCCAGCAGTCGCTTCTGGGGCCGGGATGAAAAACTGTTTTTT. Translated: CASSRFWGRDEKLFF.

The chain is built from TRBV10-3 and TRBJ2-2; tentatively, D is TRBD1 (5 bases). This CDR3 comprises 13 residues. Germline V lookup: CDR1 ENHRY, CDR2 SYGVKD. Deletions cut 10 bases from V and 1 base from J, with 10 bases between. CDR3 residues: CATQTENTGELFF. The CDR3 nucleotides are TGTGCCACCCAGACAGAGAACACCGGGGAGCTGTTTTTT.

This rearrangement joins TRBV5-1 to TRBJ2-7, with D uncertain. Deletions cut 4 bases from V and 2 bases from J, with 10 bases between. This CDR3 is 13 amino acids long. From germline, CDR1 is SGHRS and CDR2 YFSETQ. DNA of the CDR3: TGCGCCAGCAGCACTGACACGACCTACGAGCAGTACTTC. Translation: CASSTDTTYEQYF.

This chain links TRBV5-8 with TRBJ2-1; 8 nucleotides match TRBD2. CDR3 length: 14 residues. Looked up from germline, CDR1 is SGHTS and CDR2 is YDEGEE. With 6 bases clipped from V and 6 bases from J, the junction kept 8 bases outside the gene matches. The CDR3 DNA follows: TGTGCCAGCATTCGGGAGGGCCCCGGCAATGAGCAGTTCTTC. It is translated as CASIREGPGNEQFF.

In its sample, this clone was seen a few times. V is TRBV6-1 and J is TRBJ2-3, with D uncertain. Germline-derived CDR1 and CDR2 are MNHNS and SASEGT. The CDR3 extends over 13 amino acids. V shed 2 bases and J shed 8 bases, with 11 bases lying between them. In nucleotides, the CDR3 is TGTGCCAGCAGTGAACTGATGGCTGGTACGCAGTATTTT. Translating it yields CASSELMAGTQYF.

The chain combines TRBV28 with TRBJ2-2, with TRBD1 as a possible D gene (5 bases). V was trimmed by 10 bases and J by 4 bases, leaving 22 bases between them. This CDR3 is 16 amino acids long. CDR1 and CDR2 from the germline V gene are MDHEN and SYDVKM. CDR3 DNA: TGTGCCATCATGAGACCAGGGATTATAATCACCGGGGAGCTGTTTTTT. This gives the protein CAIMRPGIIITGELFF.

The chain links TRBV7-6 to TRBJ2-3, with 10 bases lining up with TRBD2. V dropped 2 bases and J dropped 1; count of bases not matched to a gene: 6. CDR3 size: 17 residues. Per germline, CDR1 SGHVS and CDR2 FNYEAQ. The CDR3 protein is CASSLMTSGRRTDTQYF. The CDR3 nucleotides are TGTGCCAGCAGCTTAATGACTAGCGGGCGTCGCACAGATACGCAGTATTTT.

V usage is TRBV2 and J usage is TRBJ1-2; TRBD1 aligns across 7 bases. Trimming removed 4 bases from V and 3 bases from J; junction bases left unmatched: 2. CDR1 is SNHLY and CDR2 is FYNNEI in the germline V gene. The CDR3 sequence is 13 residues long. The CDR3 loop is CASSVDRDYGYTF. The CDR3 nucleotides read TGTGCCAGCAGTGTCGACAGGGACTATGGCTACACCTTC.

The V and J genes are TRBV27 and TRBJ2-7, with D perhaps TRBD1 (6 bases). The germline V and J ends were trimmed by 6 bases and 6 bases, with 15 bases remaining between them. The CDR3 spans 13 residues. Per the germline V gene, CDR1 is MNHEY and CDR2 is SMNVEV (reference sequence). The CDR3 DNA follows: TGTGCCAGCAGGGGGGCAGATAGGGTCGAGCAGTACTTC. Translated, it gives CASRGADRVEQYF.

The J gene is TRBJ1-1, the V gene TRBV7-2; TRBD1 is a possible D gene (5 bases). Germline CDR1 SGHTA, CDR2 FQGNSA. V gave up 3 bases and J gave up 11 bases, with 16 bases separating them. The CDR3 length is 13 residues. CDR3 DNA: TGTGCCAGCAGCTTGAAGGGGCAAGGTGTTGCTTTCTTT. Protein sequence: CASSLKGQGVAFF. Full variable domain (rest looked up from reference TRBV7-2 and TRBJ1-1): GAGVSQSPSNKVTEKGKDVELRCDPISGHTALYWYRQSLGQGLEFLIYFQGNSAPDKSGLPSDRFSAERTGGSVSTLTIQRTQQEDSAVYLCASSLKGQGVAFFGQGTRLTVV.

The V gene is TRBV28, the J gene TRBJ2-1; no reliable D call. The CDR3 is 14 amino acids. V lost 7 bases, J lost 4 bases, and 14 bases lay in between. In germline, CDR1 is MDHEN, CDR2 SYDVKM. CDR3 nucleotide sequence: TGTGCCAGCACCCTACTCCCCGATTACAATGAGCAGTTCTTC. This gives the protein CASTLLPDYNEQFF.

The chain is built from TRBV28 and TRBJ2-7, with D perhaps TRBD1 (6 bases). CDR1 is MDHEN, CDR2 SYDVKM, per germline. V was clipped by 7 bases and J by 6 bases, with 19 bases between them. The CDR3 covers 14 residues. CDR3 nucleotides: TGTGCCAGCATGTGGGGGCGATCCTTGGGCGAGCAGTACTTC. This sequence encodes CASMWGRSLGEQYF.